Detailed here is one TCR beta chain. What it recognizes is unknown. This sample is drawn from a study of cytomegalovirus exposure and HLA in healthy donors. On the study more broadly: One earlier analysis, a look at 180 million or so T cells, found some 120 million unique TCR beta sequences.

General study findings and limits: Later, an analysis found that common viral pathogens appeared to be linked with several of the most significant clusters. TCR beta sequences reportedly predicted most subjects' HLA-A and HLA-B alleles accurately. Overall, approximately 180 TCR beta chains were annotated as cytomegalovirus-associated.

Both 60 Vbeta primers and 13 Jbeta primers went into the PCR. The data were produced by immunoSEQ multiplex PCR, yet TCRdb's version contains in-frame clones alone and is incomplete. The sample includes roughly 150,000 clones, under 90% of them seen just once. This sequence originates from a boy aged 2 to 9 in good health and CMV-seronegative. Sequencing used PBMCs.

CDR3 loop: CASSSGTGKEATQYF. The DNA for the CDR3 is TGTGCCAGCAGCTCCGGGACAGGGAAGGAGGCGACGCAGTATTTT. The rearrangement links TRBV7-8 to TRBJ2-3; 9 bases align to TRBD1. In germline, CDR1 is SGHVS, CDR2 FQNEAQ. The V segment lost 4 bases and the J segment 9 bases; nucleotides outside the gene matches: 11. CDR3 length: 15 residues.